This T cell receptor (beta chain) was documented in a study of CD8+CD57+ T cells in acquired aplastic anemia. Study context: DNA recovered from sorted CD4+ and CD8+ cells had a mean of approximately 3 ug. General study points: Found in both controls and patients were 25 to 35 CD8+ CDR3 sequences. Controls did not differ significantly from patients in CD8+ Simpson's diversity.

In the case of this clonotype: Its antigen is currently unknown. One end of the junction fails to match germline, which may point to a read error.

Germline CDR1 is SGHAT and CDR2 is FQDESV (reference sequence). The CDR3 loop spans 15 amino acids. Researchers used genomic DNA as the template to profile TCR beta VDJ and CDR3. TCRdb called the reads again in MiXCR, with one record for every CDR3 protein. The profile shows 270,000 or so distinct CDR3 sequences, roughly 82% of them singletons. All patients picked for sequencing had shown, by flow cytometry, an expansion of CD8+CD57+ cells. Every patient was diagnosed with severe acquired aplastic anemia. The V gene is TRBV11-1, the J gene TRBJ2-1, with TRBD2 matching over 14 bases. Sequences were obtained from sorted CD4+, CD8+, or CD8+CD57+ T cells (not recorded which) from PBMCs. The clonotype originates from a human donor with aplastic anemia. The CDR3 loop reads CASSWTSGGYTEQFF. The CDR3 bases are TGTGCCAGCAGCTGGACTAGCGGGGGGTACACTGAGCAGTTCTTC.